Below, 23 T cell receptor beta chains from the same sample are listed, as sequenced in a study of siplizumab effects on memory and regulatory T cells. Produced via immunoSEQ multiplex PCR; TCRdb's table is partial and in-frame only. The sample contains approximately 70,000 clones, about 89% of which appear only once. Sample: CD8+ T cells sorted from blood. The origin of the receptors is a human donor in good health.

The chain has TRBV7-7 and TRBJ2-1; no clear D gene. Looked up from germline, CDR1 is SSHAT and CDR2 is FNYEAQ (reference sequence). The germline V and J ends were trimmed by 4 bases and 0 bases, with 4 bases remaining between them. This CDR3 region has 13 residues. The CDR3 DNA sequence: TGTGCCAGCAGCTCCAGCTCCTACAATGAGCAGTTCTTC. Translating it yields CASSSSSYNEQFF.

V and J are TRBV5-6 and TRBJ2-5; the D gene is possibly TRBD1 (6 bases). This CDR3 is built from 14 residues. Deletions cut 1 base from V and 4 bases from J, with 11 bases between. CDR1 is SGHDT, CDR2 YYEEEE, per germline. In DNA, the CDR3 is TGTGCCAGCAGCTTGACAGGGTTCTTAGAGACCCAGTACTTC. The encoded protein is CASSLTGFLETQYF.

V and J are TRBV7-6 and TRBJ1-1; the D is unclear. The germline V gene encodes CDR1 SGHVS and CDR2 FNYEAQ. The V gene lost 5 bases and the J gene lost 1 base, with 11 bases spanning the gap. The CDR3 runs 14 residues. The CDR3 coding sequence is TGTGCCAGCAGCCAAGGACCTTCGAACACTGAAGCTTTCTTT. It translates to CASSQGPSNTEAFF.

The chain combines TRBV5-4 with TRBJ1-3, with 9 bases identical to TRBD1. CDR1 and CDR2 (germline): SGHNT, YYREEE (reference sequence). Trimming at V came to 3 bases and at J to 8 bases, leaving 15 bases not matched to a gene. This CDR3 contains 17 residues. The CDR3 nucleotides are TGTGCCAGCAGCTCCCAGTACAATACGGGACAGGGACACACCATATATTTT. This translates into CASSSQYNTGQGHTIYF.

This rearrangement joins TRBV7-9 to TRBJ1-1, with a possible D match to TRBD1 (6 bases). V lost 1 base, J lost 5 bases, and 17 bases lay in between. From germline, CDR1 is SEHNR and CDR2 FQNEAQ (reference sequence). The CDR3 is 16 amino acids. For the CDR3, the DNA is TGTGCCAGCAGCTTAGAACAGGGCGGGCCCCTGACTGAAGCTTTCTTT. It codes for CASSLEQGGPLTEAFF.

The chain recombines TRBV5-1 with TRBJ2-4; 9 bases align to TRBD1. Per germline, CDR1 SGHRS and CDR2 YFSETQ. There are 16 residues in the CDR3. The J segment lost 8 bases and the V segment lost 2 bases, leaving 11 bases of the junction unmatched. The CDR3 loop reads CASSFYPGQGIDIQYF. The CDR3 DNA follows: TGCGCCAGCAGCTTTTACCCGGGACAGGGAATCGACATTCAGTACTTC. Looking up the rest from reference TRBV5-1 and TRBJ2-4 gives the full variable domain: KAGVTQTPRYLIKTRGQQVTLSCSPISGHRSVSWYQQTPGQGLQFLFEYFSETQRNKGNFPGRFSGRQFSNSRSEMNVSTLELGDSALYLCASSFYPGQGIDIQYFGAGTRLSVL.

This chain uses TRBV15 with TRBJ2-3; 14 nucleotides line up with TRBD2. V shed 6 bases, J shed 1 base, and the junction held 9 bases outside the gene matches. This CDR3 comprises 18 residues. Germline CDR1 LNHNV, CDR2 YYDKDF (reference sequence). CDR3 bases: TGTGCCACCAGTGAGACTAGCGGGAGGGTGAGAGGCACAGATACGCAGTATTTT. This codes for CATSETSGRVRGTDTQYF.

This CDR3 reads CASSIGLYTGELFF. CDR3 nucleotide sequence: TGTGCCAGTAGTATAGGACTCTACACCGGGGAGCTGTTTTTT. The V call is TRBV19, the J call TRBJ2-2, with no clear D. Trimming stripped 1 base from V and 3 bases from J, with 6 bases between. The CDR3 runs to 14 residues. CDR1 LNHDA and CDR2 SQIVND come from the germline V gene (reference sequence).

The rearrangement uses TRBV5-4 and TRBJ2-1, with a tentative D call TRBD2 (5 bases). V was cut by 3 bases and J by 14 bases, with 15 bases left in between. This CDR3 has 12 amino acids. Germline CDR1 and CDR2: SGHNT and YYREEE (reference sequence). CDR3 DNA sequence: TGTGCCAGCAGCTCTGAGGGCCAATGGGAGTTCTTC. Protein: CASSSEGQWEFF.

The rearrangement uses TRBV4-1 and TRBJ2-7, with D perhaps TRBD1 (8 bases). V dropped 3 bases and J dropped 3 bases, with 21 bases sitting between them. This CDR3 is 17 amino acids long. CDR1 is MGHRA and CDR2 is YSYEKL in the germline V gene. CDR3 protein: CASSQAYRGGNLYEQYF. In DNA, the CDR3 is TGCGCCAGCAGCCAGGCTTACAGGGGGGGGAATCTCTACGAGCAGTACTTC.

The rearrangement uses TRBV27 and TRBJ1-5, with a weak D call TRBD1 (5 bases). Germline CDR1 reads MNHEY; CDR2 reads SMNVEV (reference sequence). The CDR3 length is 13 residues. Trimming left V 2 bases short and J 6 bases short, with 8 bases between. The CDR3 spells CASSLQGGQPQHF. The CDR3 bases are TGTGCCAGCAGTTTACAGGGCGGTCAGCCCCAGCATTTT.

The chain is built from TRBV7-9 and TRBJ1-2; D might be TRBD1 (5 bases). V shed 5 bases and J shed 4 bases, with 20 bases lying between them. There are 16 residues in the CDR3. Germline loops: CDR1 SEHNR, CDR2 FQNEAQ (reference sequence). Written as DNA, the CDR3 is TGTGCCAGCAGCGGGACGGTTGTTTTAGGCGTCTATGGCTACACCTTC. Amino acid sequence: CASSGTVVLGVYGYTF.

The chain carries TRBV19 and TRBJ2-7; tentative D call: TRBD2 (6 bases). The CDR3 is 15 residues long. CDR1 LNHDA and CDR2 SQIVND come from the germline V gene (reference sequence). V was pared by 1 base and J by 2 bases, with 12 bases between. The CDR3 loop reads CASSIGPSATYEQYF. The CDR3 bases are TGTGCCAGTAGTATAGGGCCTAGCGCTACCTACGAGCAGTACTTC.

This clone was recorded once. The chain is built from TRBV4-1 and TRBJ2-3; D not certain. The CDR3 is 11 residues long. V lost 7 bases to trimming and J lost 6 bases, with 8 bases between them. Germline V gene lookup returns CDR1 MGHRA and CDR2 YSYEKL. The DNA for the CDR3 is TGCGCCAGCATGGGGTTTGATACGCAGTATTTT. It encodes CASMGFDTQYF.

The rearrangement links TRBV4-1 to TRBJ2-5, with TRBD2 matching 14 bases. The DNA end lines up better with TRBJ2-7; the J call may be wrong. CDR3 length equals 17 residues. The germline V gene has CDR1 MGHRA and CDR2 YSYEKL. This chain's CDR3 is CASSQPTSGRAGYEQYF. The CDR3 nucleotides are TGCGCCAGCAGCCAACCGACTAGCGGGAGGGCCGGGTACGAGCAGTACTTC.

The chain uses TRBV6-6 and TRBJ2-5, with 9 bases identical to TRBD1. Trimming removed 7 bases from V and 2 bases from J; junction bases left unmatched: 5. CDR3 length equals 14 residues. Germline CDR1 MNHNY, CDR2 SVGAGI (reference sequence). In DNA form, the CDR3 reads TGTGCCAGCACCCCGACAGGGGGACAAGAGACCCAGTACTTC. Translated, it gives CASTPTGGQETQYF.

This clone showed up just once. CDR3 loop: CASSLSGNEQFF. The DNA for the CDR3 is TGTGCCAGCAGTCTCTCGGGCAATGAGCAGTTCTTC. This chain joins TRBV6-5 and TRBJ2-1; D is undetermined. This CDR3 comprises 12 residues. Deletions cut 5 bases from V and 6 bases from J, with 8 bases between. Germline V gene lookup returns CDR1 MNHEY and CDR2 SVGAGI.

The chain is built from TRBV6-1 and TRBJ1-6; no reliable D call. V was shortened by 5 bases and J by 7 bases, with 6 bases between the two germline ends. The V gene's germline CDR1 is MNHNS and CDR2 SASEGT. The CDR3 totals 12 residues. The CDR3 DNA reads as TGTGCCAGCAGTAAAAAAAATTCACCCCTCCACTTT. Translating gives CASSKKNSPLHF.

This sequence joins TRBV5-6 and TRBJ1-1; D is unresolved. Trimming left V 4 bases short and J 3 bases short, with 10 bases between. Germline-derived CDR1 and CDR2 are SGHDT and YYEEEE. This CDR3 region has 13 residues. This chain's CDR3 is CASSADRYTEAFF. The CDR3 DNA reads TGTGCCAGCAGCGCGGACCGATACACTGAAGCTTTCTTT.

V is TRBV6-4 and J is TRBJ2-7; D perhaps matches TRBD1 (5 bases). V was pared by 10 bases and J by 5 bases, with 27 bases between. Per germline, CDR1 MRHNA and CDR2 SNTAGT. This CDR3 contains 16 residues. In DNA form, the CDR3 reads TGTGCCAACTCACGAAATTTGGACATTCGTAGCCACGAGCAGTACTTC. It yields the protein CANSRNLDIRSHEQYF.

This clone was seen a few times. This chain links TRBV13 with TRBJ2-7, with a tentative D call TRBD1 (5 bases). The V gene's germline CDR1 is PRHDT and CDR2 FYEKMQ (reference sequence). The V end was cut by 3 bases, the J end by 7 bases, with 13 bases between. The CDR3 totals 13 residues. The CDR3 DNA sequence: TGTGCCAGCAGCTTGGCAGGGCAGGGTGAGCAGTACTTC. This encodes CASSLAGQGEQYF.

V is TRBV5-6 and J is TRBJ2-7, with D possibly matching TRBD1 (6 bases). Germline values: CDR1 SGHDT, CDR2 YYEEEE. This CDR3 is built from 17 residues. Trimming took off 5 bases at V and 0 bases at J, with 21 bases between the two ends. The DNA of the CDR3 is TGTGCCAGCAGTCCACGGGCCCAACAGGGATACTCCTACGAGCAGTACTTC. Its translation is CASSPRAQQGYSYEQYF.

The chain joins TRBV30 to TRBJ2-5; no firm D call. The germline CDR1 and CDR2 sequences are GTSNPN and SVGIG (reference sequence). The CDR3 totals 13 residues. Trimming left V 4 bases short and J 2 bases short, with 11 bases between. CDR3 in amino acids: CAWNEGIQETQYF. Written as DNA, the CDR3 is TGTGCCTGGAACGAAGGTATACAAGAGACCCAGTACTTC.